A single sample is the source of the 20 T cell receptor beta chains below, sequenced in a study of blood T cell repertoires in COVID-19. The protocol was immunoSEQ multiplex PCR, while the TCRdb copy is restricted to in-frame clones and leaves out a portion. This table has approximately 46,000 clones, around 89% appearing once. Sample: peripheral blood. Source of these receptors: a human donor in a cohort sampled during active COVID-19.

The rearrangement links TRBV19 to TRBJ1-2; 9 positions match TRBD1. The ends lost 5 bases at V and 2 bases at J; junction bases unmatched: 6. The V gene's germline CDR1 is LNHDA and CDR2 SQIVND (reference sequence). The CDR3 has 15 amino acids. The CDR3 here is CASSDRGSGNYGYTF. The CDR3 bases are TGTGCCAGTAGTGACAGGGGGAGCGGCAACTATGGCTACACCTTC.

This chain joins TRBV6-5 and TRBJ2-7; TRBD2 agrees at 7 bases. This CDR3 has 13 amino acids. V was pared by 7 bases and J by 7 bases, with 10 bases of the junction left unmatched. Germline V gene sequence: CDR1 MNHEY, CDR2 SVGAGI. CDR3 sequence: CASNGDYRGEQYF. The CDR3 bases are TGTGCCAGCAATGGGGACTACCGGGGGGAGCAGTACTTC.

The CDR3 region is CASSQINRVNYGYTF. The CDR3, as DNA: TGTGCCAGCAGTCAAATCAACAGGGTTAACTATGGCTACACCTTC. The chain couples TRBV7-9 to TRBJ1-2; a weak D match, TRBD1 (6 bases). Trimming pared 6 bases from V and 1 base from J, leaving 15 bases between. The CDR3 length is 15 residues. Germline-derived CDR1 and CDR2 are SEHNR and FQNEAQ (reference sequence).

The chain links TRBV30 to TRBJ2-5; D is perhaps TRBD2 (6 bases). V was clipped by 0 bases and J by 6 bases, with 11 bases between them. The CDR3 is made up of 13 amino acids. Germline V gene sequence: CDR1 GTSNPN, CDR2 SVGIG (reference sequence). The CDR3 is CAWSVRGGKTQYF. The CDR3 nucleotides read TGTGCCTGGAGTGTGAGGGGAGGAAAGACCCAGTACTTC.

The chain combines TRBV3-1 (or the pseudogene TRBV3-2) with TRBJ2-7; 9 bases are shared with TRBD2. The ends lost 4 bases at V and 2 bases at J; junction bases unmatched: 6. Germline loops: CDR1 LGHDT, CDR2 YNNKEL (reference sequence). CDR3 size: 15 residues. The CDR3 sequence: CASSRELAGAYEQYF. The DNA of the CDR3 is TGTGCCAGCAGCCGAGAATTAGCGGGAGCCTACGAGCAGTACTTC.

The chain couples TRBV12-1 to TRBJ2-1; the D segment call TRBD2 is taken from the table without a DNA check. TRBV12-1 is a documented pseudogene. The CDR3 runs to 14 residues. The CDR3 sequence is CASSWRASYNEQFF. CDR3 bases: TGTGCCAGCAGCTGGAGGGCCTCCTACAATGAGCAGTTCTTC.

CDR3 amino acids: CASSFRQAEQYF. CDR3 DNA: TGTGCCAGCAGTTTTCGGCAGGCCGAGCAGTACTTC. The chain couples TRBV28 to TRBJ2-7; D unclear. This CDR3 contains 12 residues. CDR1 and CDR2 from the germline V gene are MDHEN and SYDVKM. V lost 3 bases, J lost 6 bases, and 9 bases lay in between.

The rearrangement links TRBV7-9 to TRBJ2-2, with TRBD1 matching 8 bases. This CDR3 region has 18 residues. The germline CDR1 and CDR2 sequences are SEHNR and FQNEAQ (reference sequence). V shed 2 bases and J 2 bases; nucleotides not matched to a gene: 10. This CDR3 is CASSLYKGTGDNTGELFF. CDR3 nucleotide sequence: TGTGCCAGCAGCTTATACAAGGGGACAGGTGATAACACCGGGGAGCTGTTTTTT.

The J gene is TRBJ2-3, the V gene TRBV19, with a tentative D call TRBD2 (6 bases). The CDR3 is made up of 14 amino acids. V was clipped by 1 base and J by 8 bases, with 13 bases between them. Germline V gene lookup returns CDR1 LNHDA and CDR2 SQIVND (reference sequence). This CDR3 is CASSIASGEGTQYF. The CDR3 region has the DNA TGTGCCAGTAGTATAGCCTCGGGGGAAGGTACGCAGTATTTT. The full variable domain, its missing parts supplied by reference TRBV19 and TRBJ2-3, is DGGITQSPKYLFRKEGQNVTLSCEQNLNHDAMYWYRQDPGQGLRLIYYSQIVNDFQKGDIAEGYSVSREKKESFPLTVTSAQKNPTAFYLCASSIASGEGTQYFGPGTRLTVL.

The rearrangement uses TRBV28 and TRBJ2-5; possibly TRBD2 for D (7 bases). V was pared by 7 bases and J by 1 base, with 16 bases between. Germline V gene data show CDR1 as MDHEN and CDR2 as SYDVKM. CDR3 length: 15 amino acids. The DNA of the CDR3 is TGTGCCAGCACCGAGGGGGGGGCGCGCCAAGAGACCCAGTACTTC. It is translated as CASTEGGARQETQYF.

CDR3 in DNA: TGCGCCAGCAGCCAGGTCGGGACTCTAGATACGCAGTATTTT. This encodes CASSQVGTLDTQYF. The chain has TRBV4-1 and TRBJ2-3; weak D call: TRBD2 (6 bases). V was clipped by 3 bases and J by 5 bases, with 12 bases between them. Germline assignment: CDR1 MGHRA and CDR2 YSYEKL. CDR3 length equals 14 residues.

This clone was seen only once. This chain links TRBV7-2 with TRBJ2-4, with D uncertain. CDR3 length: 14 residues. In germline, CDR1 is SGHTA, CDR2 FQGNSA. V lost 4 bases to trimming and J lost 0 bases, with 7 bases between them. CDR3 protein: CASSSTLAKNIQYF. The CDR3 DNA is TGTGCCAGCAGCTCGACTCTAGCCAAAAACATTCAGTACTTC.

The chain recombines TRBV19 with TRBJ1-1; maybe TRBD1 (5 bases). CDR3 length: 12 amino acids. Trimming cost V 5 bases and J 7 bases, with 11 bases left between them. The germline CDR1 and CDR2 sequences are LNHDA and SQIVND (reference sequence). This CDR3 reads CASSWLGGEAFF. DNA of the CDR3: TGTGCCAGTAGTTGGTTGGGGGGTGAAGCTTTCTTT.

This chain uses TRBV20-1 with TRBJ2-1; no reliable D call. Trimming took 3 bases from V and 5 from J, leaving 17 bases between them. The CDR3 totals 15 residues. Germline CDR1 and CDR2: DFQATT and SNEGSKA (reference sequence). The CDR3 here is CSASFPRMPHNEQFF. The CDR3 DNA is TGCAGTGCTAGTTTTCCTAGAATGCCTCACAATGAGCAGTTCTTC.

This clone is a singleton in its sample. The J gene is TRBJ1-2, the V gene TRBV6-2 or TRBV6-3; maybe TRBD1 (5 bases). CDR1 and CDR2 (germline): MNHEY, SVGEGT. The length of the CDR3 is 13 residues. Trimming removed 0 bases from V and 6 bases from J, with 8 bases in between. CDR3: CASSYSGAHGYTF. The CDR3 bases are TGTGCCAGCAGTTACTCTGGGGCTCATGGCTACACCTTC.

The V call is TRBV9, the J call TRBJ2-7, with a tentative D call TRBD2 (6 bases). The CDR3 totals 15 residues. V lost 1 base, J lost 3 bases, and 14 bases lay in between. CDR1 and CDR2 (germline): SGDLS, YYNGEE. DNA for the CDR3: TGTGCCAGCAGCGTATACGGGAGCGGCCGCTACGAGCAGTACTTC. As protein: CASSVYGSGRYEQYF.

This clone occurred a few times. The chain employs TRBV13 and TRBJ1-1, with 12 bases aligning to TRBD1. Germline assignment: CDR1 PRHDT and CDR2 FYEKMQ (reference sequence). V lost 3 bases and J lost 6; bases outside the gene matches: 8. The CDR3 is made up of 16 amino acids. The CDR3 reads CASSFSAGTGGPEAFF. The CDR3 region has the DNA TGTGCCAGCAGCTTTAGTGCCGGGACAGGGGGCCCTGAAGCTTTCTTT.

This sequence joins TRBV7-6 and TRBJ2-5; 7 bases are shared with TRBD1. CDR1 and CDR2 (germline): SGHVS, FNYEAQ. Unmatched junction bases numbered 10, after V lost 5 bases and J lost 4 bases. This CDR3 has 15 amino acids. CDR3 in DNA: TGTGCCAGCAGCCGTGACAGGGTACTTGGAGAGACCCAGTACTTC. Translated, it gives CASSRDRVLGETQYF.

The rearrangement links TRBV19 to TRBJ2-7, with 14 nucleotides matching TRBD2. In germline, CDR1 is LNHDA, CDR2 SQIVND (reference sequence). The V and J ends lost 5 bases and 6 bases, in that order; junction bases with no gene match: 6. The CDR3 is 15 residues long. CDR3 residues: CASSFSGLAGGEQYF. CDR3 DNA: TGTGCCAGTAGTTTTAGTGGACTAGCGGGAGGCGAGCAGTACTTC. Full variable domain (missing parts from reference TRBV19 and TRBJ2-7): DGGITQSPKYLFRKEGQNVTLSCEQNLNHDAMYWYRQDPGQGLRLIYYSQIVNDFQKGDIAEGYSVSREKKESFPLTVTSAQKNPTAFYLCASSFSGLAGGEQYFGPGTRLTVT.

This chain links TRBV14 with TRBJ2-7; 12 nucleotides line up with TRBD2. V shed 2 bases, J shed 5 bases, and the junction held 4 bases outside the gene matches. CDR3 size: 15 residues. Germline CDR1 reads SGHDN; CDR2 reads FVKESK. The CDR3 region has the DNA TGTGCCAGCAGCCAAAGGACTAGCGGGATCCACGAGCAGTACTTC. It yields the protein CASSQRTSGIHEQYF.